Below, one TCR beta chain is given with its context. The clone's antigen remains unknown. No base qualities exist here, and no much larger clone lies one base off it. Every donor was a healthy Caucasian. Three pairs of female monozygotic twins, all aged about 18 to 30 years, made up the twin cohort. Peripheral blood mononuclear cells were the source from which RNA for the TCR libraries was isolated. This sample was included in a study of identical twins (dated by TCRdb to about 2016). About the study as a whole: To test whether fetal clonotypes persist, this study deep-sequenced TCR alpha and beta repertoires from monozygotic twins, from unrelated adults of various ages, and from cord blood. To rule out contamination, replicate twin experiments were performed at different times with different library preparation protocols. Study-wide conclusions, independent of this receptor: Abundant cord blood beta clonotypes had fewer insertions, young adult naive repertoires showed a similar but weaker trend, and memory repertoires showed no such trend. Invariant T cells such as MAIT and iNKT could partly confound zero-insertion analyses, although diverse VJ usage argued against such confounding for most clonotypes. In beta out-of-frame sequences, excess twin sharing was weaker, because having fewer shared sequences lowered the signal-to-noise ratio. Because the same donors could not be followed over many years, the conclusions relied on cross-sectional statistical analysis. Compared with coincidental sharing between unrelated individuals, out-of-frame TCR alpha sequences shared between twins had an excess of sequences with low generation probability. In monozygotic twins, recombination models systematically underestimated out-of-frame TCR alpha sharing, but the models matched the sharing seen between unrelated individuals.

The library was built by means of 5' RACE. Data came from an Illumina HiSeq 2000. Template switching introduced a universal primer binding site; the final cDNA contained a unique molecular identifier, enabling accurate counting of TCR cDNA molecules. Specific primers in the conserved constant-segment region were used to synthesize first-strand cDNA for TCR alpha and beta chains. To control for contamination, every cDNA library carried two barcodes: a SMART-Mk sample barcode plus Illumina barcodes. TruSeq adapter sequences along with Illumina sample barcodes were introduced in two successive PCR steps. The TCR alpha and beta cDNA libraries were sequenced on the Illumina HiSeq platform using custom primers. The study's processing was this. MiGEC processed the raw reads to extract unique molecular identifiers, while MiXCR was used to determine the CDR3 positions. Recombination models were inferred per individual with the repgenHMM and IGoR tools using an EM algorithm. The analysis of shared clonotypes was done with the tcR package in R, with sharing normalized by the product of cloneset sizes. To study raw recombination without the effects of thymic and clonal selection, out-of-frame nonproductive sequences were analyzed. TCRdb reprocessing: public reads trimmed at Q25 with fastp, clones called with MiXCR, in-frame beta chains kept. Every entry covers one CDR3 protein and lists the most common genes and DNA from its rows. The V and J calls, along with clone size, are taken from TCRdb and not from the paper's own processing. The sample has 700,000 or so distinct CDR3 sequences on record, 8.6% of them singletons. The ten biggest clones cover 0.8% to 1% of the sample.

V and J are truncated by 3 bases and 6 bases respectively, leaving an intervening sequence of 11 bases. CDR1 and CDR2 are drawn from the germline V gene (reference sequence): GTSNPN, SVGIG. The CDR3 starts with the cysteine, ends with the phenylalanine, and has 13 residues. CDR3 DNA only is kept here, 39 bases in frame from base 1. The data were also submitted as part of a second study, on yellow fever vaccine responses in identical twins. As that second paper reports: According to the authors, in identical twins the way T cells responded to vaccination appeared partly convergent and partly personalized. In identical twins, the study followed T cell clones that responded to the vaccine with precision.

The sequencing input was PBMCs. The rearranged chain carries TRBV30 and TRBJ2-2; the D gene is not confidently resolved. The receptor's source is a woman aged 18-35 years in good health. The nucleotide sequence reads TGTGCCTGGAGGCGCATGGACCCCGGGGAGCTGTTTTTT. Translated, it reads CAWRRMDPGELFF. Here the CDR3 is joined to the reference TRBV30 and TRBJ2-2 genes, and the full variable domain is: SQTIHQWPATLVQPVGSPLSLECTVEGTSNPNLYWYRQAAGRGLQLLFYSVGIGQISSEVPQNLSASRPQDRQFILSSKKLLLSDSGFYLCAWRRMDPGELFFGEGSRLTVL.